The rows below give T cell receptor beta chains drawn from one sample of a study of blood T cell repertoires in COVID-19. TCRdb's copy holds only in-frame clones and misses some; the assay was immunoSEQ multiplex PCR. Of some 96,000 clones listed, approximately 90% are singletons. Sequencing was done on a sample of peripheral blood. The receptors here all came from a man between 45 and 60 years old with active COVID-19. The CDR3 runs from the conserved cysteine through the conserved F or W. The order of the fields is J gene, D gene, clone size, V gene, CDR3 DNA, CDR3 protein. The D gene is left open where the match is weak. Size is stated for part of the rows, as once, few or many counts, or as a class when the clone is expanded.

TRBJ1-1 | TRBD1 | . | TRBV5-5 | TGTGCCAGCAGAATCAGACAGGGGCCCCAGAACACTGAAGCTTTCTTT | CASRIRQGPQNTEAFF
TRBJ1-1 | . | . | TRBV12-3/TRBV12-4 | TGTGCCAGCAGCCTCGCAGGGGTCACTGAAGCTTTCTTT | CASSLAGVTEAFF
TRBJ1-1 | . | . | TRBV9 | TGTGCCAGCAGCGCACAGGGATACATGAACACTGAAGCTTTCTTT | CASSAQGYMNTEAFF
TRBJ1-2 | . | . | TRBV29-1 | TGCAGCGTTGAAAGGGAGCAGGGGAACTATGGCTACACCTTC | CSVEREQGNYGYTF
TRBJ2-2 | TRBD2 | . | TRBV11-2 | TGTGCCAGCAGCTTAGCGGCTAGCGGGGGCGGCGGCGGGGAGCTGTTTTTT | CASSLAASGGGGGELFF
TRBJ1-6 | . | . | TRBV9 | TGTGCCAGCAGCGTAGAGGGGGGGTCACCCCTCCACTTT | CASSVEGGSPLHF
TRBJ2-1 | . | . | TRBV6-4 | TGTGCCAGCAGTGTGCAGGGAGGAAGCTACAATGAGCAGTTCTTC | CASSVQGGSYNEQFF
TRBJ2-7 | TRBD1 | few | TRBV4-2 | TGTGCCAGCAGCCAAGATACGGGACAGCCCTCTGTCGAGCAGTACTTC | CASSQDTGQPSVEQYF
TRBJ1-1 | . | . | TRBV3-1/TRBV3-2 | TGTGCCAGCAGCCCCTTACGGTCCAGCGGGATTTGGAACACTGAAGCTTTCTTT | CASSPLRSSGIWNTEAFF
TRBJ2-1 | . | . | TRBV7-3 | TGTGCCAGCAGTTTGCATGGCGGAAAGCAGTTCTTC | CASSLHGGKQFF
TRBJ2-4 | TRBD2 | . | TRBV4-1 | TGCGCCAGCAGCCAAGCCGGGACTAGCGCTGACATTCAGTACTTC | CASSQAGTSADIQYF
TRBJ2-1 | TRBD2 | . | TRBV11-2 | TGTGCCAGCAGCCCGGGGGGCTCCTACAATGAGCAGTTCTTC | CASSPGGSYNEQFF
TRBJ1-5 | . | . | TRBV7-9 | TGTGCCAGCAGCTTGACAGGCCCCGGTCAGCCCCAGCATTTT | CASSLTGPGQPQHF
TRBJ2-2 | TRBD2 | . | TRBV10-3 | TGTGCCATCAGTGGACCGGGACTAGCGGGACCAGCCGCGAACACCGGGGAGCTGTTTTTT | CAISGPGLAGPAANTGELFF
TRBJ1-5 | . | . | TRBV19 | TGTGCCAGTAGTATGGACCCCAGCGGGCAGCCCCAGCATTTT | CASSMDPSGQPQHF
TRBJ1-5 | . | . | TRBV6-5 | TGTGCCAGCAGCATACAGGCCAATCAGCCCCAGCATTTT | CASSIQANQPQHF
TRBJ2-3 | . | . | TRBV18 | TGTGCCAGCTCACCACCGGAACGGGGTGCCACAGATACGCAGTATTTT | CASSPPERGATDTQYF
TRBJ1-5 | TRBD1 | few | TRBV30 | TGTGCCTGGAGTGCAGGGACAGGGAGAAATCAGCCCCAGCATTTT | CAWSAGTGRNQPQHF
TRBJ1-4 | . | . | TRBV12-3/TRBV12-4 | TGTGCCAGCAGTTTTCAGGAAAAACTGTTTTTT | CASSFQEKLFF
TRBJ2-3 | . | . | TRBV19 | TGTGCCAGTAGTCCAGGGGCCGCAGGAGATACGCAGTATTTT | CASSPGAAGDTQYF